The 11 T cell receptor beta chains listed next were all sequenced from one sample in a study of blood T cell repertoires in COVID-19. Assay used: immunoSEQ multiplex PCR; TCRdb lists only in-frame clones, some missing. The sample includes about 95,000 clones, 75% to 95% of them seen just once. The sample was peripheral blood. The receptors were sampled from a woman aged 50 to 65 in a cohort sampled during active COVID-19.

The rearrangement uses TRBV7-3 and TRBJ2-3; 8 bases align to TRBD1. CDR3 length: 15 residues. Trimming cost V 5 bases and J 0 bases; bases outside gene matches: 4. Germline assignment: CDR1 SGHTA and CDR2 FQGTGA. The DNA for the CDR3 is TGTGCCAGCAGCGCACAGGGGGGCAGCACAGATACGCAGTATTTT. This encodes CASSAQGGSTDTQYF.

This rearrangement joins TRBV9 to TRBJ2-7, with a weak D call TRBD1 (5 bases). Trimming left V 4 bases short and J 0 bases short, with 11 bases between. CDR3 length: 14 residues. Germline V gene data show CDR1 as SGDLS and CDR2 as YYNGEE. The CDR3 DNA reads as TGTGCCAGCAGCCCCACAGGTAGCTCCTACGAGCAGTACTTC. Encoded protein: CASSPTGSSYEQYF.

The V gene is TRBV5-4, the J gene TRBJ1-2, with 7 positions matching TRBD1. CDR1 is SGHNT and CDR2 is YYREEE in the germline V gene (reference sequence). The length of the CDR3 is 15 residues. The V segment lost 0 bases and the J segment 6 bases; nucleotides outside the gene matches: 8. The CDR3 reads CASSLGDSAWDGYTF. The CDR3 DNA follows: TGTGCCAGCAGCTTGGGGGACAGCGCCTGGGATGGCTACACCTTC.

The genes are TRBV3-1 (or the pseudogene TRBV3-2) and TRBJ1-1; the D gene is possibly TRBD1 (6 bases). V was shortened by 5 bases and J by 6 bases, with 19 bases between the two germline ends. CDR1 and CDR2 from the germline V gene are LGHDT and YNNKEL (reference sequence). This CDR3 has 15 amino acids. The CDR3 DNA reads TGTGCCAGCAGCTCCCCGACAGGCCTAGGGGCTGAAGCTTTCTTT. It yields the protein CASSSPTGLGAEAFF.

The chain joins TRBV7-9 to TRBJ2-1; 9 positions match TRBD2. The CDR3 loop spans 16 amino acids. Germline V lookup: CDR1 SEHNR, CDR2 FQNEAQ (reference sequence). Trimming at V came to 5 bases and at J to 5 bases, leaving 10 bases not matched to a gene. CDR3 residues: CASSPRAGGTHNEQFF. The CDR3 nucleotides are TGTGCCAGCAGCCCCCGGGCGGGAGGGACCCACAATGAGCAGTTCTTC.

The CDR3 coding sequence is TGCGCCAGCAGCTTGGGAGCTTATGGCTACACCTTC. Its translation: CASSLGAYGYTF. This chain links TRBV5-1 with TRBJ1-2; D uncertain. CDR1 SGHRS and CDR2 YFSETQ come from the germline V gene. The CDR3 consists of 12 residues. Trimming left V 0 bases short and J 5 bases short, with 5 bases between.

This clone was counted a single time. V usage is TRBV25-1 and J usage is TRBJ2-5; possibly TRBD1 for D (5 bases). Germline V lookup: CDR1 MGHDK, CDR2 SYGVNS. CDR3 length equals 13 residues. The V and J ends lost 4 bases and 5 bases respectively, with 11 bases between them. The CDR3 DNA sequence: TGTGCCAGCAGTGCCCCAGGGTGGGAGACCCAGTACTTC. Translated: CASSAPGWETQYF.

The rearrangement uses TRBV27 and TRBJ1-1; no clear D gene. V lost 1 base, J lost 8 bases, and 20 bases lay in between. Germline CDR1 MNHEY, CDR2 SMNVEV (reference sequence). This CDR3 is built from 16 residues. Here the CDR3 reads CASSLLSGKVGREAFF. The CDR3 DNA reads TGTGCCAGCAGTTTATTGTCCGGGAAGGTCGGACGGGAAGCTTTCTTT.

The chain employs TRBV20-1 and TRBJ2-7, with a tentative D call TRBD1 (5 bases). There are 12 residues in the CDR3. V was cut by 3 bases and J by 3 bases, with 9 bases left in between. From germline, CDR1 is DFQATT and CDR2 SNEGSKA (reference sequence). CDR3 amino acids: CSASLTGYEQYF. The DNA of the CDR3 is TGCAGTGCTAGTTTAACAGGCTACGAGCAGTACTTC.

The genes are TRBV6-1 and TRBJ1-5; 8 nucleotides match TRBD1. Trimming took 4 bases from V and 4 from J; bases not matched to a gene: 12. CDR1 is MNHNS, CDR2 SASEGT, per germline. The CDR3 is 17 residues long. CDR3 residues: CASSGRQGRYGNQPQHF. CDR3 DNA sequence: TGTGCCAGCAGTGGTCGACAGGGGAGGTACGGAAATCAGCCCCAGCATTTT.

The chain recombines TRBV4-1 with TRBJ2-7; D is uncertain. This CDR3 contains 16 residues. The V gene lost 0 bases and the J gene lost 3 bases, with 15 bases spanning the gap. CDR1 and CDR2 from the germline V gene are MGHRA and YSYEKL. In DNA, the CDR3 is TGCGCCAGCAGCCAAGAATCGACCGCGGCGCTCTACGAGCAGTACTTC. It encodes CASSQESTAALYEQYF.